Each of the 10 T cell receptor beta chains below was sequenced from the same sample in a study of cytomegalovirus exposure and HLA in healthy donors. The PCR employed 60 Vbeta primers together with 13 Jbeta primers. Sequencing used immunoSEQ multiplex PCR; TCRdb keeps in-frame clones, though not all of them. Of about 93,000 clones listed, 80% were seen once; the top ten hold about 7.3%. The sequencing sample was made of PBMCs. These receptors came from a young man in good health and CMV-seronegative.

The rearrangement uses TRBV11-3 and TRBJ2-5, with TRBD2 identical over 14 bases. This CDR3 region has 18 residues. CDR1 and CDR2 from the germline V gene are SGHNT and YENEEA. Unmatched junction bases numbered 11, after V lost 3 bases and J lost 5 bases. The CDR3 sequence is CASSLGLAGAELEETQYF. CDR3 nucleotide sequence: TGTGCCAGCAGCTTGGGACTAGCGGGAGCCGAGCTGGAGGAGACCCAGTACTTC.

This chain connects TRBV4-1 to TRBJ2-5; no reliable D call. Trimming cost V 4 bases and J 5 bases, with 11 bases left between them. The V gene's germline CDR1 is MGHRA and CDR2 YSYEKL. The CDR3 runs 13 residues. DNA for the CDR3: TGCGCCAGCAGCCGCCTACTCCGGGAGACCCAGTACTTC. Protein product: CASSRLLRETQYF.

The table lists this clone with a few counts. This sequence joins TRBV7-9 and TRBJ2-1; 11 bases align to TRBD2. After removal of 0 bases from V and 7 bases from J, the junction contained 5 bases not matched to a gene. The CDR3 is made up of 16 amino acids. Germline V gene sequence: CDR1 SEHNR, CDR2 FQNEAQ (reference sequence). The CDR3 loop reads CASSLASGRGGNEQFF. The CDR3 DNA reads TGTGCCAGCAGCTTAGCTAGCGGGAGGGGTGGTAATGAGCAGTTCTTC.

This clone turned up a few times. V and J are TRBV6-1 and TRBJ2-7; 9 bases agree with TRBD2. The CDR3 contains 14 residues. Germline V gene lookup returns CDR1 MNHNS and CDR2 SASEGT. Trimming took 4 bases from V and 5 from J; bases not matched to a gene: 6. The CDR3 DNA follows: TGTGCCAGCAGTGTGGCGGGAGGGGGCCACGAGCAGTACTTC. This encodes CASSVAGGGHEQYF.

The rearrangement uses TRBV6-1 and TRBJ2-7, with 8 bases aligning to TRBD1. Germline-derived CDR1 and CDR2 are MNHNS and SASEGT. This CDR3 comprises 16 residues. The junction had 9 bases not matched to a gene; V was cut back by 2 bases and J by 3 bases. CDR3 amino acids: CASSESLGQVIYEQYF. In nucleotides, the CDR3 is TGTGCCAGCAGTGAATCATTGGGACAGGTGATCTACGAGCAGTACTTC.

The rearrangement joins TRBV19 to TRBJ1-1; D is ambiguous. Germline V lookup: CDR1 LNHDA, CDR2 SQIVND (reference sequence). Trimming took 1 base from V and 4 from J, leaving 7 bases between them. This CDR3 is 13 amino acids long. CDR3 loop: CASSIGRRTEAFF. CDR3 bases: TGTGCCAGTAGTATAGGGCGGCGCACTGAAGCTTTCTTT.

The V gene is TRBV15, the J gene TRBJ1-5; TRBD1 matches at 7 bases. From germline, CDR1 is LNHNV and CDR2 YYDKDF (reference sequence). The V gene end was trimmed by 4 bases and the J gene end by 3 bases; junction bases not matched to a gene: 9. The CDR3 runs 16 residues. The CDR3 here is CATSTLQGFYNQPQHF. Written as DNA, the CDR3 is TGTGCCACCAGCACTCTACAGGGGTTTTACAATCAGCCCCAGCATTTT.

The V call is TRBV27, the J call TRBJ1-2, with TRBD1 as a possible D gene (6 bases). From germline, CDR1 is MNHEY and CDR2 SMNVEV (reference sequence). The CDR3 runs 13 residues. V gave up 4 bases and J gave up 5 bases, with 11 bases separating them. CDR3: CASSSRGGYGYTF. CDR3 bases: TGTGCCAGCAGTTCCAGGGGAGGGTATGGCTACACCTTC.

V is TRBV6-5 and J is TRBJ1-2; D is ambiguous. Trimming left V 4 bases short and J 5 bases short, with 17 bases between. In germline, CDR1 is MNHEY, CDR2 SVGAGI. The CDR3 spans 15 residues. CDR3 sequence: CASSSIWGSGYGYTF. For the CDR3, the DNA is TGTGCCAGCAGTTCCATTTGGGGATCGGGGTATGGCTACACCTTC.

The chain uses TRBV5-1 and TRBJ1-1, with a tentative D call TRBD1 (5 bases). Germline lookup yields CDR1 SGHRS and CDR2 YFSETQ. The CDR3 contains 13 residues. Trimming left V 0 bases short and J 5 bases short, with 8 bases between. CDR3 DNA: TGCGCCAGCAGCTTGGGGAGGGGAACTGAAGCTTTCTTT. Residues: CASSLGRGTEAFF. Filled out from reference TRBV5-1 and TRBJ1-1, the complete variable domain reads KAGVTQTPRYLIKTRGQQVTLSCSPISGHRSVSWYQQTPGQGLQFLFEYFSETQRNKGNFPGRFSGRQFSNSRSEMNVSTLELGDSALYLCASSLGRGTEAFFGQGTRLTVV.